This T cell receptor (beta chain) derives from a study of T cell responses to AZD1222 COVID-19 vaccine. Study at large: Pooling of second doses given at about 4 or about 12 weeks was done. Study-level points and caveats: Donor demographics were predominantly white British with a female majority; clonal diversity may be underestimated. Per reports, nearly half of all spike-specific TCRs target regions that are unmutated in variants. Seropositive AZD1222 recipients at baseline numbered only five or six.

The CDR3 is 12 residues long. Trimming left V 1 base short and J 10 bases short, with 10 bases between. Produced via immunoSEQ multiplex PCR; TCRdb's table is partial and in-frame only. The sample contains 200,000 or so clones, roughly 92% of which appear only once. Points on this clone: Its target is unknown.

The chain is built from TRBV12-3 or TRBV12-4 and TRBJ1-1; D uncertain. The sequencing used peripheral blood, collected on day 0 of AZD1222 vaccination. The receptor was isolated from an adult in good health. CDR3 sequence: CASSLETGVAFF. CDR3 bases: TGTGCCAGCAGTTTAGAAACCGGAGTAGCTTTCTTT.